This T cell receptor beta chain was recorded in a study of control samples from healthy donors and cancer patients (dated by TCRdb to about 2020). The method behind the library was the immunoSEQ multiplex PCR assay. Drawn from immuneACCESS, this table holds only the in-frame rearrangements with V and J called that TCRdb kept. Clones are partly lost; checked studies trace under half to an unresolved V gene and leave the rest unexplained. The sample yields under 85,000 clones; 65% to 90% were counted once. The top ten clones comprise 11% of the sample. Trimming removed 8 bases from V and 3 bases from J, leaving 16 bases between the germline ends. Looking up the germline V gene yields CDR1 SGHNT and CDR2 YENEEA. The CDR3 numbers 14 residues from cysteine through phenylalanine. Kept here is only the CDR3 DNA, which spans 42 bases and is read in frame from base 1. Turning to this clone: No cognate antigen has been identified for it. No quality values exist for individual bases; no much larger clone is one base distant.

The sequence is built from TRBV11-3 and TRBJ1-2; the D gene is perhaps TRBD1, from 6 matching bases. The TCR was taken from a man aged 55-75 years with head and neck cancer. The specimen sequenced was PBMCs. The DNA sequence reads TGTGCCAGCGACCGCGGACAGAATTACTATGGCTACACCTTC. Its protein reads: CASDRGQNYYGYTF.